Listed below are T cell receptor beta chains from one sample, sequenced in a study of post-analysis software for immune sequencing data. TCRdb reanalysed the PCR reads using MiXCR and keeps one entry per CDR3 protein. Among some 240,000 distinct CDR3 sequences listed, around 34% were seen once. Sequences were obtained from blood. These receptors originate from a girl aged 10-17 years with multiple sclerosis. Each CDR3 is given with its conserved first and last residue. Fields, in order: V gene, D gene, clone size, J gene, CDR3 protein, CDR3 DNA. D genes are given only for firm matches. For some rows the clone size is stated as once, few or many, or as a class when expanded; others skip it.

>TRBV5-1|.|.|TRBJ1-1
CASSLVPGGTEAFF
TGCGCCAGCAGCTTGGTCCCGGGAGGAACTGAAGCTTTCTTT
>TRBV12-3/TRBV12-4|.|.|TRBJ2-1
CAINRESNEQFF
TGTGCCATCAACAGGGAGAGCAATGAGCAGTTCTTC
>TRBV7-9|TRBD1|.|TRBJ2-1
CASSAGLQGSFRGFF
TGTGCCAGCAGCGCCGGTTTACAGGGGAGCTTCAGGGGGTTCTTC
>TRBV20-1|TRBD1|many|TRBJ1-2
CSAMTGAGYTF
TGCAGTGCTATGACAGGGGCTGGCTACACCTTC
>TRBV20-1|.|many|TRBJ2-5
CSARGTGQETQYF
TGCAGTGCTAGAGGGACGGGGCAAGAGACCCAGTACTTC
>TRBV14|.|.|TRBJ2-7
CASSQYPPGTYNEQYF
TGTGCCAGCAGCCAATATCCTCCCGGAACTTACAATGAGCAGTACTTC
>TRBV5-6|TRBD2|many|TRBJ2-5
CASSFGTSGQETQYF
TGTGCCAGCAGCTTCGGGACTAGCGGCCAAGAGACCCAGTACTTC
>TRBV18|.|.|TRBJ2-2
CASSPQKNTGELFF
TGTGCCAGCTCACCACAAAAGAACACCGGGGAGCTGTTTTTT
>TRBV5-1|.|many|TRBJ2-3
CASSPVLGVTDTQYF
TGCGCCAGCAGCCCCGTTCTCGGGGTCACAGATACGCAGTATTTT
>TRBV20-1|.|many|TRBJ2-7
CSASQNRKPYEQYF
TGCAGTGCTAGTCAGAATAGAAAACCCTACGAGCAGTACTTC
>TRBV3-1|.|.|TRBJ1-2
CASSQDLLWTLRDTPGIGYTF
TGTGCCAGCAGCCAAGATCTCCTCTGGACACTTAGGGACACCCCAGGAATAGGCTACACCTTC
>TRBV9|.|many|TRBJ1-1
CASSKGGAATEAFF
TGTGCCAGCAGCAAAGGGGGGGCTGCCACTGAAGCTTTCTTT
>TRBV10-3|.|many|TRBJ1-2
CAISEGVVTNYGYTF
TGTGCCATCAGTGAGGGAGTGGTTACCAACTATGGCTACACCTTC
>TRBV20-1|TRBD2|once|TRBJ2-5
CSASGLAGGTETQYF
TGCAGTGCTAGCGGACTAGCGGGAGGGACTGAGACCCAGTACTTC
>TRBV6-1|TRBD2|many|TRBJ2-7
CASRGLYEQYF
TGTGCCAGCAGGGGACTATACGAGCAGTACTTC
>TRBV29-1|.|many|TRBJ1-1
CSVGVAGSGIEAFF
TGCAGCGTTGGGGTTGCGGGCTCCGGGATTGAAGCTTTCTTT
>TRBV20-1|.|.|TRBJ2-7
CSARVDTKYEQYF
TGCAGTGCTAGGGTAGACACAAAATACGAGCAGTACTTC
>TRBV7-8|TRBD1|many|TRBJ2-1
CASSGAAGGDEQFF
TGTGCCAGCAGCGGAGCGGCAGGGGGCGATGAGCAGTTCTTC
>TRBV7-9|TRBD2|many|TRBJ2-1
CAIGGSSYNEQFF
TGTGCCATAGGCGGGAGCTCCTACAATGAGCAGTTCTTC
>TRBV6-5|TRBD1|.|TRBJ2-1
CASRTTGSEQFF
TGTGCCAGCAGAACGACAGGGTCTGAGCAGTTCTTC
>TRBV9|.|.|TRBJ2-7
CASSLDLREQYF
TGTGCCAGCAGCCTCGACCTAAGAGAGCAGTACTTC
>TRBV3-1|TRBD1|once|TRBJ2-7
CASSLRDRDYEQYF
TGTGCCAGCAGCCTAAGGGACAGGGACTACGAGCAGTACTTC
>TRBV29-1|TRBD1|few|TRBJ1-3
CSVTGGDSGNTIYF
TGCAGCGTTACAGGGGGCGATTCTGGAAACACCATATATTTT
>TRBV5-1|.|few|TRBJ2-1
CASSLSSGAREEQFF
TGCGCCAGCAGCTTGTCGTCTGGAGCTCGGGAGGAGCAGTTCTTC
>TRBV3-1|.|few|TRBJ1-4
CASSQETTGGGEKLFF
TGTGCCAGCAGCCAAGAGACGACTGGTGGTGGTGAAAAACTGTTTTTT
>TRBV2|.|few|TRBJ1-4
CASSEGRSATNEKLFF
TGTGCCAGCAGTGAGGGCCGGTCGGCAACTAATGAAAAACTGTTTTTT
>TRBV11-2|TRBD2|.|TRBJ2-2
CASSSGLAFTGELFF
TGTGCCAGCAGCTCTGGACTAGCCTTCACCGGGGAGCTGTTTTTT
>TRBV30|TRBD2|.|TRBJ2-7
CAWNPTSGSSYEQYF
TGTGCCTGGAACCCGACTAGCGGGAGCTCCTACGAGCAGTACTTC
>TRBV28|.|many|TRBJ1-2
CASKGDYGYTF
TGTGCCAGCAAGGGCGACTATGGCTACACCTTC
>TRBV19|TRBD2|few|TRBJ2-4
CASSILAGTLRGNIQYF
TGTGCCAGTAGTATCCTAGCGGGAACCCTCAGGGGAAACATTCAGTACTTC
>TRBV7-8|.|.|TRBJ1-6
CASSADPGALHF
TGTGCCAGCAGTGCGGACCCCGGGGCCCTCCACTTT
>TRBV12-3/TRBV12-4|.|few|TRBJ2-3
CASSFGSPSTDTQYF
TGTGCCAGCAGTTTCGGCAGCCCTAGCACAGATACGCAGTATTTT
>TRBV20-1|.|many|TRBJ1-5
CSARGTQGNQPQHF
TGCAGTGCTAGAGGGACCCAAGGTAATCAGCCCCAGCATTTT
>TRBV28|TRBD1|many|TRBJ2-1
CASSRPKTGGVKVHEQFF
TGTGCCAGCAGTCGTCCAAAGACAGGGGGCGTGAAGGTCCATGAGCAGTTCTTC
>TRBV11-1|TRBD1|.|TRBJ1-6
CASSLEVGTAYPFTPNSPLHF
TGTGCCAGCAGCTTAGAGGTCGGGACAGCCTATCCCTTTACCCCAAATTCACCCCTCCACTTT
>TRBV24-1|.|many|TRBJ1-1
CATREGNTEAFF
TGTGCCACCAGGGAGGGGAACACTGAAGCTTTCTTT
>TRBV29-1|.|many|TRBJ1-1
CSVLGDTEAFF
TGCAGCGTTCTAGGGGACACTGAAGCTTTCTTT
>TRBV12-3/TRBV12-4|TRBD1|.|TRBJ1-4
CASSPPGQGREKLFF
TGTGCCAGCAGTCCACCGGGACAGGGACGAGAAAAACTGTTTTTT
>TRBV5-1|TRBD2|.|TRBJ2-7
CASSLVGGSYEQYF
TGCGCCAGCAGCTTGGTCGGGGGGTCCTACGAGCAGTACTTC
>TRBV20-1|TRBD1|many|TRBJ2-5
CSATVDRGGKETQYF
TGCAGTGCTACCGTCGACAGAGGGGGCAAAGAGACCCAGTACTTC
>TRBV7-2|.|.|TRBJ2-1
CASSLVSVSYNEQFF
TGTGCCAGCAGCTTAGTCTCCGTGTCGTACAATGAGCAGTTCTTC
>TRBV6-6|.|few|TRBJ1-2
CVSSSSTGSHGYTF
TGTGTCAGCAGTAGTTCTACAGGGTCCCATGGCTACACCTTC
>TRBV7-3|.|few|TRBJ2-6
CASSPQLVGIGANVLTF
TGTGCCAGCAGCCCCCAATTGGTGGGGATCGGGGCCAACGTCCTGACTTTC
>TRBV10-3|TRBD1|.|TRBJ2-1
CAIMIQGGRDEQFF
TGTGCCATCATGATACAGGGGGGTCGCGATGAGCAGTTCTTC
>TRBV7-9|.|.|TRBJ1-6
CASSPSSPGTGNSPLHF
TGTGCCAGCAGCCCGTCCTCCCCCGGGACGGGGAATTCACCCCTCCACTTT
>TRBV12-3/TRBV12-4|TRBD2|many|TRBJ2-5
CASSLRGSGETQYF
TGTGCCAGCAGTTTACGCGGGAGTGGGGAGACCCAGTACTTC
>TRBV2|.|many|TRBJ1-2
CARGTGFQGYTF
TGTGCCAGGGGAACTGGATTCCAAGGCTACACCTTC
>TRBV7-9|.|.|TRBJ2-7
CASSLYRSTAQSYEQYF
TGTGCCAGCAGCTTATACCGATCGACAGCCCAGTCCTACGAGCAGTACTTC
>TRBV6-1|TRBD2|.|TRBJ2-1
CASIGGGVGDNEQFF
TGTGCCAGCATAGGCGGGGGGGTCGGGGACAATGAGCAGTTCTTC
>TRBV10-3|.|many|TRBJ2-1
CAISEWGSEQFF
TGTGCCATCAGTGAGTGGGGGTCTGAGCAGTTCTTC
>TRBV6-1|.|many|TRBJ2-1
CASSVALDKDEQFF
TGTGCCAGCAGCGTTGCCTTGGACAAGGATGAGCAGTTCTTC
>TRBV6-5|.|.|TRBJ2-1
CASRQLSQRTNNEQFF
TGTGCCAGCAGGCAACTGAGTCAGCGTACAAACAATGAGCAGTTCTTC
>TRBV7-9|TRBD1|many|TRBJ2-7
CASRPGTGADEQYF
TGTGCCAGCAGGCCAGGGACAGGGGCAGACGAGCAGTACTTC
>TRBV20-1|.|.|TRBJ2-2
CSASRFSAGELFF
TGCAGTGCTAGTAGGTTTAGCGCCGGGGAGCTGTTTTTT